This section outlines one T cell receptor (beta chain) sequence together with its context. What it recognizes is unknown. This sample was included in a study of T cells in Graves' hyperthyroidism and ophthalmopathy. Findings and limits, study-wide: The blood repertoire included most of the expanded thyroid clonotypes above 0.001.

The CDR3 totals 16 residues. V was cut by 3 bases and J by 1 base, with 15 bases left in between. Germline lookup yields CDR1 MNHEY and CDR2 SMNVEV (reference sequence). RNA transcripts yielded amplified TCR beta CDR3 regions. A set of HTBI primers served as the primers for a first-round RT-PCR of the TCR CDR3. Using its own MiXCR run on the multiplex PCR reads, TCRdb lists one record per CDR3 protein. Among 540,000 or so distinct CDR3 sequences listed, just over 45% were seen once. The study excluded patients with uncontrolled infection, other autoimmune disease, pregnancy or lactation. The receptor was isolated from an adult woman with Graves' disease, either hyperthyroidism or ophthalmopathy (not recorded which). This chain connects TRBV27 to TRBJ1-1; D possibly corresponds to TRBD1 (6 bases). The sequenced sample was peripheral blood or thyroid tissue (not recorded which). DNA of the CDR3: TGTGCCAGCAGTTTGTGGCTTGAGGGGGAGAACACTGAAGCTTTCTTT. Amino acid sequence: CASSLWLEGENTEAFF.